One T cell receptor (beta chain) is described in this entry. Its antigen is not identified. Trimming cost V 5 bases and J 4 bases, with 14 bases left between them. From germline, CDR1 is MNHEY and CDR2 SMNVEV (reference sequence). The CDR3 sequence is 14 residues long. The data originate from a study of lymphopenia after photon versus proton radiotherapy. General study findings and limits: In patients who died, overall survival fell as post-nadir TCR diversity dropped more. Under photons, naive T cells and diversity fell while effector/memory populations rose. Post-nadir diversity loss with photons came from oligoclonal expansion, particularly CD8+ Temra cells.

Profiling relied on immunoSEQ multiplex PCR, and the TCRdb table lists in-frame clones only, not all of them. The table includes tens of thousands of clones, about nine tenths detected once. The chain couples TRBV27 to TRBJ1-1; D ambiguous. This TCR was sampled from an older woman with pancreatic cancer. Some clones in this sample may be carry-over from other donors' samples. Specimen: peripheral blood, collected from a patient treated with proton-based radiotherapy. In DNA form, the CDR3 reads TGTGCCAGCAGTCTTTACCGGGAAGGCACTGAAGCTTTCTTT. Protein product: CASSLYREGTEAFF.